Each of the 19 T cell receptor beta chains below was sequenced from the same sample in a study of technical replicates of blood from a handful of donors. The assay was immunoSEQ multiplex PCR, and TCRdb's table has in-frame clones only and misses some. The profile covers over 50,000 clones, with about 95% appearing a single time and 0.2% to 0.25% taken by the ten largest. Specimen: T cells isolated from PBMCs. All receptors derive from a human donor in good health.

V usage is TRBV29-1 and J usage is TRBJ2-1; 9 positions agree with TRBD1. After removal of 6 bases from V and 2 bases from J, the junction contained 5 bases not matched to a gene. This CDR3 is 14 amino acids long. Germline V CDR1 and CDR2: SQVTM, ANQGSEA. CDR3 residues: CSVAGTGTYNEQFF. The CDR3 DNA reads TGCAGCGTAGCCGGGACAGGGACCTACAATGAGCAGTTCTTC.

This clone was counted once. The chain has TRBV28 and TRBJ1-5, with D maybe TRBD1 (5 bases). Germline CDR1 MDHEN, CDR2 SYDVKM. V was pared by 7 bases and J by 7 bases, with 11 bases between. This CDR3 spans 12 amino acids. The CDR3 spells CASTLQAQPQHF. In DNA, the CDR3 is TGTGCCAGCACCCTACAGGCACAGCCCCAGCATTTT. Full variable domain (missing parts from reference TRBV28 and TRBJ1-5): DVKVTQSSRYLVKRTGEKVFLECVQDMDHENMFWYRQDPGLGLRLIYFSYDVKMKEKGDIPEGYSVSREKKERFSLILESASTNQTSMYLCASTLQAQPQHFGDGTRLSIL.

This chain links TRBV15 with TRBJ1-6; D is undetermined. The V and J ends lost 1 base and 6 bases respectively, with 7 bases between them. The CDR3 covers 14 residues. CDR1 LNHNV and CDR2 YYDKDF come from the germline V gene (reference sequence). The CDR3 nucleotides read TGTGCCACCAGCAGAGGGCTCCTTAATTCACCCCTCCACTTT. Its translation is CATSRGLLNSPLHF.

V is TRBV6-5 and J is TRBJ2-1; D remains unclear. The germline V gene encodes CDR1 MNHEY and CDR2 SVGAGI. V was pared by 2 bases and J by 7 bases, with 9 bases between. The CDR3 covers 13 residues. The CDR3 protein is CASSYGLVNEQFF. The CDR3 DNA is TGTGCCAGCAGTTACGGCCTAGTTAATGAGCAGTTCTTC.

This clone was observed once. The chain recombines TRBV5-1 with TRBJ1-3, with D possibly matching TRBD1 (6 bases). V lost 4 bases and J lost 0, with 17 bases in between. The CDR3 extends over 17 amino acids. In germline, CDR1 is SGHRS, CDR2 YFSETQ. The CDR3 sequence is CASSPGAAVSSGNTIYF. For the CDR3, the DNA is TGCGCCAGCAGCCCAGGGGCGGCCGTGAGCTCTGGAAACACCATATATTTT.

The chain couples TRBV11-3 to TRBJ2-1; D remains unclear. The germline CDR1 and CDR2 sequences are SGHNT and YENEEA. V was trimmed by 0 bases and J by 6 bases, leaving 6 bases between them. This CDR3 is built from 13 residues. CDR3: CASSLDRVNEQFF. DNA for the CDR3: TGTGCCAGCAGCTTAGATCGGGTCAATGAGCAGTTCTTC.

Here the CDR3 DNA reads TGTGCCAGCAGCTTATCTACAGGACTGAACACTGAAGCTTTCTTT. This encodes CASSLSTGLNTEAFF. V and J are TRBV7-9 and TRBJ1-1, with D possibly TRBD1 on 5 matching bases. Germline V gives CDR1 SEHNR, CDR2 FQNEAQ (reference sequence). The CDR3 is 15 residues long. V lost 2 bases, J lost 0 bases, and 10 bases lay in between.

This chain joins TRBV11-2 and TRBJ2-5; the match to TRBD1 covers 8 bases. The CDR3 sequence is 16 residues long. Germline V gene data show CDR1 as SGHAT and CDR2 as FQNNGV. The ends lost 0 bases at V and 6 bases at J; junction bases unmatched: 9. In DNA, the CDR3 is TGTGCCAGCAGCTTAGAGGGGCCCGGGACAGGCCAGACCCAGTACTTC. This gives the protein CASSLEGPGTGQTQYF.

The chain is built from TRBV18 and TRBJ2-7; D is unresolved. CDR1 is KGHSH and CDR2 is LQKENI in the germline V gene. The V gene lost 2 bases and the J gene lost 0 bases, with 8 bases spanning the gap. This CDR3 region has 14 residues. This CDR3 is CASSPAPGSYEQYF. As DNA, the CDR3 is TGTGCCAGCTCACCAGCGCCAGGCTCCTACGAGCAGTACTTC.

Regarding this clone: The same CDR3 can be traced to other DNA sequences in this sample. The chain combines TRBV5-1 with TRBJ1-2, with D maybe TRBD1 (5 bases). The length of the CDR3 is 14 residues. Germline V lookup: CDR1 SGHRS, CDR2 YFSETQ. Trimming removed 0 bases at V and 3 bases at J, with 9 bases between. CDR3 loop: CASSLGRVDYGYTF. CDR3 sequence (DNA): TGCGCCAGCAGCTTGGGCAGGGTAGACTATGGCTACACCTTC.

The CDR3 DNA follows: TGCAGCGCAGAGACAGGGGTCAACTATGGCTACACCTTC. Translating it yields CSAETGVNYGYTF. This rearrangement joins TRBV29-1 to TRBJ1-2; 8 bases are shared with TRBD1. This CDR3 comprises 13 residues. J gave up 2 bases and V 7 bases, and 6 bases lay outside the gene matches. Germline CDR1 reads SQVTM; CDR2 reads ANQGSEA. Drawing the rest from reference TRBV29-1 and TRBJ1-2, the complete variable domain is SAVISQKPSRDICQRGTSLTIQCQVDSQVTMMFWYRQQPGQSLTLIATANQGSEATYESGFVIDKFPISRPNLTFSTLTVSNMSPEDSSIYLCSAETGVNYGYTFGSGTRLTVV.

V and J are TRBV11-1 and TRBJ2-7; TRBD1 is a possible D gene (6 bases). Germline values: CDR1 SGHAT, CDR2 FQDESV (reference sequence). This CDR3 comprises 14 residues. V lost 1 base and J lost 5, with 12 bases in between. For the CDR3, the DNA is TGTGCCAGCAGCTTAGGCAGGGGTCCCAACGAGCAGTACTTC. It is translated as CASSLGRGPNEQYF.

DNA for the CDR3: TGCGCCAGCAGCTTGGAGTTGAAGCGGATCCTAACAACAGATACGCAGTATTTT. Residues: CASSLELKRILTTDTQYF. The chain links TRBV5-1 to TRBJ2-3; tentatively, D is TRBD2 (5 bases). Trimming removed 0 bases at V and 3 bases at J, with 20 bases between. Germline V CDR1 and CDR2: SGHRS, YFSETQ. This CDR3 is built from 18 residues.

The V call is TRBV28, the J call TRBJ1-2, with 7 nucleotides matching TRBD1. The CDR3 has 15 residues. In germline, CDR1 is MDHEN, CDR2 SYDVKM. V dropped 5 bases and J dropped 0; count of bases not matched to a gene: 6. CDR3 sequence: CASSLGTVTNYGYTF. CDR3 bases: TGTGCCAGCAGTCTTGGGACAGTCACTAACTATGGCTACACCTTC.

This sequence joins TRBV9 and TRBJ1-3; a weak D match, TRBD1 (6 bases). The CDR3 contains 14 residues. Trimming took off 7 bases at V and 2 bases at J, with 13 bases between the two ends. Germline V gene sequence: CDR1 SGDLS, CDR2 YYNGEE. The DNA for the CDR3 is TGTGCCAGCTCCGGGGGGCACGCTGGAAACACCATATATTTT. Its protein product is CASSGGHAGNTIYF. Full variable domain (remainder filled in from reference TRBV9 and TRBJ1-3): DSGVTQTPKHLITATGQRVTLRCSPRSGDLSVYWYQQSLDQGLQFLIQYYNGEERAKGNILERFSAQQFPDLHSELNLSSLELGDSALYFCASSGGHAGNTIYFGEGSWLTVV.

The V call is TRBV6-5, the J call TRBJ2-1, with TRBD2 matching over 9 bases. V lost 0 bases to trimming and J lost 4 bases; unmatched junction nucleotides: 4. Looked up from germline, CDR1 is MNHEY and CDR2 is SVGAGI. The CDR3 extends over 16 amino acids. The CDR3 region has the DNA TGTGCCAGCAGTTACTCGCGGGGGGGAGGGTACAATGAGCAGTTCTTC. Encoded protein: CASSYSRGGGYNEQFF.

This rearrangement joins TRBV5-1 to TRBJ2-3; D gene unclear. The V gene lost 0 bases and the J gene lost 0 bases, with 5 bases spanning the gap. The germline V gene encodes CDR1 SGHRS and CDR2 YFSETQ. This CDR3 contains 14 residues. The CDR3 region has the DNA TGCGCCAGCAGCTTGGCCTCTAGCACAGATACGCAGTATTTT. Translation: CASSLASSTDTQYF.

J is TRBJ1-5 and V is TRBV6-6; the match to TRBD1 covers 8 bases. After removal of 6 bases from V and 0 bases from J, the junction contained 7 bases not matched to a gene. Germline V gives CDR1 MNHNY, CDR2 SVGAGI (reference sequence). The CDR3 runs 16 residues. Here the CDR3 DNA reads TGTGCCAGCAGCCGGACAGGGTCAAATAGCAATCAGCCCCAGCATTTT. Protein product: CASSRTGSNSNQPQHF.

The chain's CDR3 is CASKSQLEQYF. The CDR3 DNA reads TGTGCCAGCAAGTCCCAACTCGAGCAGTACTTC. This rearrangement joins TRBV28 to TRBJ2-7; D is unclear. The CDR3 has 11 residues. V lost 7 bases, J lost 6 bases, and 10 bases lay in between. Looked up from germline, CDR1 is MDHEN and CDR2 is SYDVKM.